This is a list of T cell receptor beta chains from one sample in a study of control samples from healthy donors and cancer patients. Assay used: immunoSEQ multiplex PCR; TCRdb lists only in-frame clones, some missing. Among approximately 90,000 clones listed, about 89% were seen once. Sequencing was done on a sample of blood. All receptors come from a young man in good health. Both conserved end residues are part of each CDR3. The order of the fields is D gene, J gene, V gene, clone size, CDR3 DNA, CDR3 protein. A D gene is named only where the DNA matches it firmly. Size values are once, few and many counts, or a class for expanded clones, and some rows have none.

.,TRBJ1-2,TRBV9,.,TGTGCCAGCAGCAATAGATGGGAGGAAAATGGCTACACCTTC,CASSNRWEENGYTF
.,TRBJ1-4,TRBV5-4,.,TGTGCCAGCAGCTTGGAGGGGAATGAAAAACTGTTTTTT,CASSLEGNEKLFF
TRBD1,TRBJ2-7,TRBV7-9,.,TGTGCCAGCAGCTTTGGGACCGGACAGGGGGCCCACGAGCAGTACTTC,CASSFGTGQGAHEQYF
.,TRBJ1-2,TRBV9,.,TGTGCCAGCAGCGCCAGGGGTGTCTACACCTTC,CASSARGVYTF
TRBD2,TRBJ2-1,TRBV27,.,TGTGCCAGCAGGCAGGACGGGGGGGCGAGCTCCTACAATGAGCAGTTCTTC,CASRQDGGASSYNEQFF
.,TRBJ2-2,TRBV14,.,TGTGCCAGCAGCCAAGAGATCGTGGAGTGGAACACCGGGGAGCTGTTTTTT,CASSQEIVEWNTGELFF
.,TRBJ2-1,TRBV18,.,TGTGCCAGCTCACCACCGAAGGGACAAGGACACACCGATGAGCAGTTCTTC,CASSPPKGQGHTDEQFF
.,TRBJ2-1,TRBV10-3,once,TGTGCCATCAGCCTTAGAGATGAGCAGTTCTTC,CAISLRDEQFF
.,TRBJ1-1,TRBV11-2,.,TGTGCCAGCAGCTCCGGACGCCGAAACACTGAAGCTTTCTTT,CASSSGRRNTEAFF
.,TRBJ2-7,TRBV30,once,TGTGCCTGGAGTGTAAAAGGTGGGCTGGACGAGCAGTACTTC,CAWSVKGGLDEQYF
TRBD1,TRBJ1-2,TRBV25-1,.,TGTGCCAGCAGACCAGGACAGGGGGCAGCTAACTATGGCTACACCTTC,CASRPGQGAANYGYTF
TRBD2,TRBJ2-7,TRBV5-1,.,TGCGCCAGCAGCGACCTAGCGGGGGGGTACGAGCAGTACTTC,CASSDLAGGYEQYF
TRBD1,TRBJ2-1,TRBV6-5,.,TGTGCCAGCACCCGGGACAGGGGTGGGAATGAGCAGTTCTTC,CASTRDRGGNEQFF
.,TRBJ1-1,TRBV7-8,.,TGTGCCAGCAGCTTAAGGGTATTGAACACTGAAGCTTTCTTT,CASSLRVLNTEAFF
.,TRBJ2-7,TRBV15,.,TGTGCCACCAGCAGAGTAGAGTTGGGTAGTGAGCAGTACTTC,CATSRVELGSEQYF
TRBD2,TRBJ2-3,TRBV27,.,TGTGCCAGTGGGTATAGCGGGGGGGCCCCACATACGCAGTATTTT,CASGYSGGAPHTQYF
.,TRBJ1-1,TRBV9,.,TGTGCCAGCAGCCTACAGGGGAACACTGAAGCTTTCTTT,CASSLQGNTEAFF
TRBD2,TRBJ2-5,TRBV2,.,TGTGCCAGCAGTGGGGAGGGGAAAGAGACCCAGTACTTC,CASSGEGKETQYF
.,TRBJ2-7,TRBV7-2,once,TGTGCCAGCAGCTTATCGGGGTACGAGCAGTACTTC,CASSLSGYEQYF
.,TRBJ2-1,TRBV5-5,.,TGTGCCAGCAGCTTGCCCCCTAGCTCCTACAATGAGCAGTTCTTC,CASSLPPSSYNEQFF
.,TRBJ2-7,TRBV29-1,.,TGCAGCGTTAGCGAGGGCTACGAGCAGTACTTC,CSVSEGYEQYF
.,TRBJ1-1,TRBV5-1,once,TGCGCCAGCAGCTTGGATCCGGGCATGAACACTGAAGCTTTCTTT,CASSLDPGMNTEAFF
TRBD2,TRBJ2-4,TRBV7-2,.,TGTGCCAGCAGCTTTGGGACTAGCGGGACAGCCAAAAACATTCAGTACTTC,CASSFGTSGTAKNIQYF
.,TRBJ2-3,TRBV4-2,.,TGTGCCAGCAGCCCCGATGTTGGGTCAGCAGATACGCAGTATTTT,CASSPDVGSADTQYF
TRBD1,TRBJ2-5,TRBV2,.,TGTGCCAGCAGGCCGCTTGGCACAGGGGGCGGCGAGACCCAGTACTTC,CASRPLGTGGGETQYF
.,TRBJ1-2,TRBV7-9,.,TGTGCCAGCAGCTACCAATTCTATCACAGGGACACTAACTATGGCTACACCTTC,CASSYQFYHRDTNYGYTF
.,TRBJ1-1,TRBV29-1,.,TGCAGCGTTGAAGATTCGAACACTGAAGCTTTCTTT,CSVEDSNTEAFF
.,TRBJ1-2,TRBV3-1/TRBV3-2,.,TGTGCCAGCAGCCGAGAGCACTATGGCTACACCTTC,CASSREHYGYTF
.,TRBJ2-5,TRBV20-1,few,TGCAGTGGGACGCTCTTAGAGACCCAGTACTTC,CSGTLLETQYF
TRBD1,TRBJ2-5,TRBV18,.,TGTGCCAGCTCAGGCGGGACAGGGGTACAAGAGACCCAGTACTTC,CASSGGTGVQETQYF
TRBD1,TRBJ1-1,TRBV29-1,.,TGCAGCGTCGGACAGGAATATATGAACACTGAAGCTTTCTTT,CSVGQEYMNTEAFF
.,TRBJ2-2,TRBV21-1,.,TGTGCCAGCAGCAAAGGGTGGGTTGAGGGCACCGGGGAGCTGTTTTTT,CASSKGWVEGTGELFF
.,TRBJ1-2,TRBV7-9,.,TGTGCCAGCAGCTTTGTCCAGGAGCCTAACTATGGCTACACCTTC,CASSFVQEPNYGYTF
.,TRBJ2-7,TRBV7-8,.,TGTGCCAGCAGCTCCGCTTTATCATCTGCTTACGAGCAGTACTTC,CASSSALSSAYEQYF
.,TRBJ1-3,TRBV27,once,TGTGCCAGCAGTATGGGGGCTCGTGGAAACACCATATATTTT,CASSMGARGNTIYF
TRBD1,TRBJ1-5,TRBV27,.,TGTGCCAGCAGTTTACGACAGGGTGGCCAGCCCCAGCATTTT,CASSLRQGGQPQHF
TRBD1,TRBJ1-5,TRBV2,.,TGTGCCAGCATTCCCGACAGGGGCCTCAATCAGCCCCAGCATTTT,CASIPDRGLNQPQHF
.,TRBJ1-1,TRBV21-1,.,TGTGCCAGCAGCAAAGGAGGGGACAAGGGTGCTTTCTTT,CASSKGGDKGAFF
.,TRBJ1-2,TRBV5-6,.,TGTGCCAGCAGCTTGGGTGGGGGCACTGGCTATGGCTACACCTTC,CASSLGGGTGYGYTF
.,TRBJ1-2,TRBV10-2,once,TGCGCCAGCAGTGAGCCTCACTGGGGCAGGGGATCGGTTAACTATGGCTACACCTTC,CASSEPHWGRGSVNYGYTF
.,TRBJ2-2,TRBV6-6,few,TGTGCCAGCAGTCCCGCAAGGACAGCCGCCGGGGAGCTGTTTTTT,CASSPARTAAGELFF
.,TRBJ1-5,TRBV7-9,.,TGTGCCAGCAGCTTTAGTAACAGCAATCAGCCCCAGCATTTT,CASSFSNSNQPQHF
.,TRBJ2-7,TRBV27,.,TGTGCCAGCAGAGACGGGCAGAGGCACGAGCAGTACTTC,CASRDGQRHEQYF
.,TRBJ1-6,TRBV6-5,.,TGTGCCAGCAGTTACTTCGGGCAGGGACGAAATTCACCCCTCCACTTT,CASSYFGQGRNSPLHF